This T cell receptor beta chain was obtained from a study of blood T cell repertoires in COVID-19. Germline lookup yields CDR1 MNHNY and CDR2 SVGAGI (reference sequence). This CDR3 has 16 amino acids. The J segment lost 6 bases and the V segment lost 5 bases, leaving 11 bases of the junction unmatched. Per the original methods: Quantification of nucleated cells was approximated via reference gene primer amplification. Using immunoSEQ multiplex PCR, the repertoire was profiled, and TCRdb retains in-frame clones only, with some absent. From that table come the V and J calls and clone size; the DNA was used to work out D and trimming. The sample yields about 120,000 clones, approximately 80% seen once.

Material: peripheral blood. This chain links TRBV6-6 with TRBJ1-2, with 11 positions matching TRBD1. This receptor was identified in a human donor in a cohort sampled during active COVID-19. The CDR3 DNA reads TGTGCCAGCAGTCCTGACGCGGACAGGGGGCTTAATGGCTACACCTTC. Amino acids: CASSPDADRGLNGYTF.